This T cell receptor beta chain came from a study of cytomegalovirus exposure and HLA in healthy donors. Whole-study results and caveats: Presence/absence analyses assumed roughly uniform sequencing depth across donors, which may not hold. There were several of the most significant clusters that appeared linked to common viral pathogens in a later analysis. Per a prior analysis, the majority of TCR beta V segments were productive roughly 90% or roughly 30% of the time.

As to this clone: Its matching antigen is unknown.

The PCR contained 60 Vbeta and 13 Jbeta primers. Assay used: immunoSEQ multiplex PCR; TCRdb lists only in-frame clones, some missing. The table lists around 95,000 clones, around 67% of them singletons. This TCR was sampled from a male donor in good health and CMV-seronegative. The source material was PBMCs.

CDR3 protein: CASSWARGNNEQFF. The CDR3 DNA sequence: TGCGCCAGCAGCTGGGCCAGGGGAAACAATGAGCAGTTCTTC. The chain is built from TRBV10-2 and TRBJ2-1; tentative D call: TRBD1 (6 bases). This CDR3 contains 14 residues. Trimming took off 6 bases at V and 5 bases at J, with 14 bases between the two ends. From germline, CDR1 is WSHSY and CDR2 SAAADI.